Sequencing of this T cell receptor beta chain was carried out in a study of blood T cell repertoires in COVID-19. On the study more broadly: Material from acute and convalescent COVID-19 was sourced from the United States, Italy and Spain. Sources were T cells, B-cell-depleted T cells, or PBMCs; the material itself was cDNA or gDNA.

Authors' processing steps: Reference gene primer amplification gave estimated nucleated cell counts. Assay: immunoSEQ multiplex PCR; the TCRdb copy retains only in-frame clones and omits some. V and J calls and clone size are as listed in that table; D and trimming were resolved from the DNA. The table has tens of thousands of clones, 82% seen once. Losses at the gene ends were 2 bases for V and 2 bases for J; bases not matched to a gene: 6. Germline values: CDR1 KGHSH, CDR2 LQKENI. There are 16 residues in the CDR3. The sequenced sample consisted of peripheral blood. The gene calls are TRBV18 and TRBJ2-3, with 8 bases aligning to TRBD2. The source is a woman aged 55-70 years with acute or convalescent COVID-19. The CDR3 nucleotides are TGTGCCAGCTCACCAAGCGGGAGCGGATCCACAGATACGCAGTATTTT. This encodes CASSPSGSGSTDTQYF.